This is a list of T cell receptor beta chains from one sample in a study of cytomegalovirus exposure and HLA in healthy donors. Here immunoSEQ multiplex PCR was the method, and the copy in TCRdb shows in-frame clones only, minus some. The sample carries about 140,000 clones, about 80% recorded once. The sequenced sample consisted of PBMCs. The receptor source for this set is a woman aged 40 to 50 in good health and CMV-seronegative. Each CDR3 is given with its conserved first and last residue. Fields, in order: V gene, D gene, J gene, CDR3 DNA, CDR3 protein. The D gene is left open where the match is weak.

TRBV27	TRBD2	TRBJ2-3	TGTGCCAGCAGTTTAATAACGGGAGGGTGGGATACGCAGTATTTT	CASSLITGGWDTQYF
TRBV19	-	TRBJ2-7	TGTGCCAGTAGTCCGCGGGATAGCTCCTACGAGCAGTACTTC	CASSPRDSSYEQYF
TRBV18	TRBD1	TRBJ2-3	TGTGCCAGCTCACGCGGACAGGGGGATACGCAGTATTTT	CASSRGQGDTQYF
TRBV5-1	-	TRBJ2-5	TGCGCCAGCAGCTTGGGAGCCCAAGAGACCCAGTACTTC	CASSLGAQETQYF
TRBV2	-	TRBJ2-7	TGTGCCAGCAGGGGGGGCTCCTACGAGCAGTACTTC	CASRGGSYEQYF
TRBV21-1	-	TRBJ1-5	TGTGCCAGCGAAGACCGGGACAGGGGATGTAGAGGCAATCAGCCCCAGCATTTT	CASEDRDRGCRGNQPQHF
TRBV7-2	-	TRBJ1-2	TGTGCCAGCAGCCCCCCGACAAGCAACTATGGCTACACCTTC	CASSPPTSNYGYTF
TRBV7-9	TRBD2	TRBJ2-1	TGTGCCAGCAGTCCAGGACTAGCCACGCCGGCTGAGCAGTTCTTC	CASSPGLATPAEQFF
TRBV4-2	-	TRBJ2-3	TGTGCCAGCAGCCAAACAGGGTCGCTAGCCGAAGATACGCAGTATTTT	CASSQTGSLAEDTQYF
TRBV28	-	TRBJ1-2	TGTGCCAGCACCGACAATGGGGGCTACACCTTC	CASTDNGGYTF
TRBV19	TRBD1	TRBJ2-7	TGTGCCAGTAGTATCCGGACAGGGGTCTACGAGCAGTACTTC	CASSIRTGVYEQYF
TRBV27	TRBD2	TRBJ2-1	TGTGCCAGCAGTTTACTCCGGACTAGCGAAAACTACAATGAGCAGTTCTTC	CASSLLRTSENYNEQFF
TRBV15	TRBD1	TRBJ2-7	TGTGCCACCAGCAGGGACAGGTTCAGCTACGAGCAGTACTTC	CATSRDRFSYEQYF
TRBV7-9	-	TRBJ2-1	TGTGCCAGCAGCTCGAGCGGAGGCCCCTCCTACAATGAGCAGTTCTTC	CASSSSGGPSYNEQFF
TRBV5-1	-	TRBJ2-7	TGCGCCAGCAAGGGGGAGTTCGAGCAGTACTTC	CASKGEFEQYF
TRBV7-8	-	TRBJ2-7	TGTGCCAGCAGCCCGACCAGGCTGGGCGAGCAGTACTTC	CASSPTRLGEQYF